This passage covers 18 T cell receptor beta chains from one sample sequenced in a study of Ad26.COV2.S vaccination and SARS-CoV-2 variants. Treatment noted: around 19 received Ad26.COV2.S at low or high dose, single or two shots; several received placebo; per-sample allocation not given. All samples were drawn on day 63, counting from the first vaccine or placebo injection. Produced via immunoSEQ multiplex PCR; TCRdb's table is partial and in-frame only. The sample contains about 350,000 clones, about 88% of which appear only once. This sample comprised peripheral blood, obtained in a trial of Ad26.COV2.S vaccine versus placebo. All receptors come from a person aged 18-60 years who received the Ad26.COV2.S COVID-19 vaccine or a placebo.

The chain employs TRBV6-2 or TRBV6-3 and TRBJ2-1; no firm D call. The CDR3 totals 12 residues. V was clipped by 0 bases and J by 8 bases, with 5 bases between them. The germline V gene has CDR1 MNHEY and CDR2 SVGEGT. In nucleotides, the CDR3 is TGTGCCAGCAGTTACTCGAGCGATGAGCAGTTCTTC. As protein: CASSYSSDEQFF.

This sequence joins TRBV6-5 and TRBJ2-2; D gene uncertain. The germline V gene has CDR1 MNHEY and CDR2 SVGAGI. The CDR3 is made up of 13 amino acids. Between the trimmed V and J ends, which lost 6 bases and 8 bases, there was a span of 13 bases. CDR3 nucleotide sequence: TGTGCCAGCAGCATGTCGTCTGGGGGGGAGCTGTTTTTT. This codes for CASSMSSGGELFF.

V and J are TRBV28 and TRBJ2-7; 7 bases agree with TRBD1. In germline, CDR1 is MDHEN, CDR2 SYDVKM. The CDR3 spans 14 residues. V trimming: 7 bases; J trimming: 2 bases; junction bases outside the gene matches: 8. The CDR3 nucleotides read TGTGCCAGCACGACGGGACAGTGGACCTACGAGCAGTACTTC. Its protein is CASTTGQWTYEQYF.

The chain uses TRBV10-1 and TRBJ2-5; possible D gene TRBD1, 6 bases. The CDR3 runs to 16 residues. Germline V gene lookup returns CDR1 WNHNN and CDR2 SYGVQD (reference sequence). V lost 3 bases and J 2 bases, leaving 16 bases between the germline ends. The CDR3 loop reads CASSDPGGQSQETQYF. The CDR3 DNA reads as TGCGCCAGCAGTGACCCTGGGGGACAATCACAAGAGACCCAGTACTTC.

The rearrangement links TRBV27 to TRBJ2-4, with 12 nucleotides matching TRBD1. This CDR3 region has 15 residues. The V gene's germline CDR1 is MNHEY and CDR2 SMNVEV (reference sequence). J lost 8 bases, V lost 3 bases, and 5 bases had no gene match. This chain's CDR3 is CASSFRDRGRDIQYF. In DNA form, the CDR3 reads TGTGCCAGCAGTTTCCGGGACAGGGGGCGCGACATTCAGTACTTC.

The chain uses TRBV4-1 and TRBJ2-2; no reliable D call. Germline CDR1 reads MGHRA; CDR2 reads YSYEKL. The V end lost 5 bases, the J end lost 2 bases, and 3 bases lay between the germline ends. The CDR3 totals 12 residues. The CDR3: CASSRNTGELFF. The CDR3 DNA is TGCGCCAGCAGCAGAAACACCGGGGAGCTGTTTTTT.

This clone was seen once. The genes are TRBV7-2 and TRBJ2-5; 7 nucleotides align to TRBD2. This CDR3 comprises 14 residues. In germline, CDR1 is SGHTA, CDR2 FQGNSA. With 1 base clipped from V and 6 bases from J, the junction kept 5 bases outside the gene matches. The CDR3 is CASSLGQGGKTQYF. The CDR3 nucleotides read TGTGCCAGCAGCTTAGGGCAGGGAGGGAAGACCCAGTACTTC.

In regard to this clone: One junction end does not reproduce the germline sequence, and a read error may be involved. The chain joins TRBV7-7 to TRBJ2-1, with D hard to call. The CDR3 consists of 13 residues. Germline V gene data show CDR1 as SSHAT and CDR2 as FNYEAQ (reference sequence). This CDR3 reads CASSLVRPGEQFF. DNA of the CDR3: TGTGCTAGCAGCTTAGTCCGCCCTGGAGAGCAGTTCTTC.

The chain is built from TRBV5-1 and TRBJ1-1; D might be TRBD1 (6 bases). In germline, CDR1 is SGHRS, CDR2 YFSETQ. This CDR3 region has 15 residues. The V gene lost 3 bases and the J gene lost 0 bases, with 12 bases spanning the gap. CDR3 residues: CASSSPGTLNTEAFF. CDR3 in DNA: TGCGCCAGCAGCTCACCCGGGACACTGAACACTGAAGCTTTCTTT. Variable domain in full (rest from reference TRBV5-1 and TRBJ1-1): KAGVTQTPRYLIKTRGQQVTLSCSPISGHRSVSWYQQTPGQGLQFLFEYFSETQRNKGNFPGRFSGRQFSNSRSEMNVSTLELGDSALYLCASSSPGTLNTEAFFGQGTRLTVV.

DNA of the CDR3: TGCGCCAGCAGGCCGGACAGCTCCTACAATGAGCAGTTCTTC. This sequence encodes CASRPDSSYNEQFF. The genes are TRBV5-1 and TRBJ2-1; D may be TRBD1 (6 bases). V lost 5 bases, J lost 0 bases, and 9 bases lay in between. This CDR3 has 14 residues. Germline V CDR1 and CDR2: SGHRS, YFSETQ.

The chain couples TRBV7-9 to TRBJ1-2; TRBD1 matches 8 bases. The CDR3 runs to 15 residues. With V trimmed by 6 bases and J by 6 bases, 12 bases remained unmatched. The germline CDR1 and CDR2 sequences are SEHNR and FQNEAQ (reference sequence). CDR3 loop: CASSLRTGKSDGYTF. The CDR3 nucleotides read TGTGCCAGCAGTTTACGGACAGGGAAATCAGATGGCTACACCTTC.

The chain has TRBV2 and TRBJ1-6, with TRBD1 matching over 9 bases. The V segment lost 6 bases and the J segment 5 bases; nucleotides outside the gene matches: 5. The V gene's germline CDR1 is SNHLY and CDR2 FYNNEI. This CDR3 has 15 residues. The DNA for the CDR3 is TGTGCCAGCAGCTCGGACAGGGGAGATAATTCACCCCTCCACTTT. Residues: CASSSDRGDNSPLHF. Looking up the rest from reference TRBV2 and TRBJ1-6 gives the full variable domain: EPEVTQTPSHQVTQMGQEVILRCVPISNHLYFYWYRQILGQKVEFLVSFYNNEISEKSEIFDDQFSVERPDGSNFTLKIRSTKLEDSAMYFCASSSDRGDNSPLHFGNGTRLTVT.

V usage is TRBV11-2 and J usage is TRBJ2-2; D perhaps matches TRBD2 (5 bases). The CDR3 extends over 12 amino acids. With 4 bases removed from V and 5 bases from J, the gap between germline ends came to 5 bases. CDR1 SGHAT and CDR2 FQNNGV come from the germline V gene. The CDR3 sequence: CASSWRTGELFF. The CDR3 coding sequence is TGTGCCAGCAGCTGGAGGACCGGGGAGCTGTTTTTT.

This clone was observed a few times. Other DNA sequences in this sample translate to the same CDR3. The chain carries TRBV27 and TRBJ2-7, with TRBD1 matching over 9 bases. The CDR3 is 14 residues long. The germline CDR1 and CDR2 sequences are MNHEY and SMNVEV (reference sequence). Germline trimming cut 5 bases from V and 2 bases from J; bases unmatched to any gene: 4. The DNA of the CDR3 is TGTGCCAGCAGTCTCGGACAGGGGACCTACGAGCAGTACTTC. Protein: CASSLGQGTYEQYF.

This clone was seen only a few times. The rearrangement links TRBV9 to TRBJ2-1; D tentatively fits TRBD1 or TRBD2 (6 bases each). The germline gives CDR1 SGDLS, CDR2 YYNGEE. The CDR3 totals 13 residues. V was clipped by 4 bases and J by 9 bases, with 14 bases between them. CDR3 sequence: CASSPPGGLEQFF. The DNA of the CDR3 is TGTGCCAGCAGCCCCCCCGGGGGCCTTGAGCAGTTCTTC. The full variable domain, its missing parts supplied by reference TRBV9 and TRBJ2-1, is DSGVTQTPKHLITATGQRVTLRCSPRSGDLSVYWYQQSLDQGLQFLIQYYNGEERAKGNILERFSAQQFPDLHSELNLSSLELGDSALYFCASSPPGGLEQFFGPGTRLTVL.

The chain couples TRBV5-6 to TRBJ2-2, with 12 bases fitting TRBD2. V lost 4 bases and J lost 4; bases outside the gene matches: 5. CDR1 SGHDT and CDR2 YYEEEE come from the germline V gene. The CDR3 sequence is 16 residues long. DNA for the CDR3: TGTGCCAGCAGCCCTGGACTAGCGGGACCCACCGGGGAGCTGTTTTTT. It translates to CASSPGLAGPTGELFF. Based on the CDR3 plus reference TRBV5-6 and TRBJ2-2, the full variable domain is DAGVTQSPTHLIKTRGQQVTLRCSPKSGHDTVSWYQQALGQGPQFIFQYYEEEERQRGNFPDRFSGHQFPNYSSELNVNALLLGDSALYLCASSPGLAGPTGELFFGEGSRLTVL.

The chain employs TRBV5-1 and TRBJ2-5, with TRBD2 identical over 11 bases. Germline lookup yields CDR1 SGHRS and CDR2 YFSETQ. The CDR3 is 15 residues long. The V and J ends lost 2 bases and 5 bases, in that order; junction bases with no gene match: 5. The CDR3 reads CASSLLAGGPETQYF. The CDR3 DNA sequence: TGCGCCAGCAGCTTATTAGCGGGGGGGCCGGAGACCCAGTACTTC.

The V call is TRBV29-1, the J call TRBJ2-7; D may be TRBD1 or TRBD2 (5 bases each). Per the germline V gene, CDR1 is SQVTM and CDR2 is ANQGSEA. V was cut by 7 bases and J by 0 bases, with 16 bases left in between. The CDR3 is 14 amino acids. The CDR3 DNA follows: TGCAGCGCCACTGGGGACGGCAGCTCCTACGAGCAGTACTTC. Its protein is CSATGDGSSYEQYF.